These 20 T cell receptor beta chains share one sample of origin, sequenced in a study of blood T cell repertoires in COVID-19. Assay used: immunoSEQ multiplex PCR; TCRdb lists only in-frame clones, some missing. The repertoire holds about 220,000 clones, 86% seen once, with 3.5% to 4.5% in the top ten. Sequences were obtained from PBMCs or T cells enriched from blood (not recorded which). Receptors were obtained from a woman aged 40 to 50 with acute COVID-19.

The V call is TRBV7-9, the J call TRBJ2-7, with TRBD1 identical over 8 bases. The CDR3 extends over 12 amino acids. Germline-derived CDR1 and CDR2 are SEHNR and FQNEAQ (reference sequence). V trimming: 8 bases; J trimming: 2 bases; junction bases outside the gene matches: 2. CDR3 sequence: CASGQGPYEQYF. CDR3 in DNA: TGTGCCAGCGGACAGGGTCCCTACGAGCAGTACTTC. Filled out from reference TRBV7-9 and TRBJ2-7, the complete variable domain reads DTGVSQNPRHKITKRGQNVTFRCDPISEHNRLYWYRQTLGQGPEFLTYFQNEAQLEKSRLLSDRFSAERPKGSFSTLEIQRTEQGDSAMYLCASGQGPYEQYFGPGTRLTVT.

CDR3 sequence (DNA): TGTGCCAGCAGCTCCCTAGCGGGTACGCAAGAGACCCAGTACTTC. It yields the protein CASSSLAGTQETQYF. V is TRBV5-5 and J is TRBJ2-5, with 8 positions matching TRBD2. Germline CDR1 and CDR2: SGHKS and YYEKEE (reference sequence). V lost 3 bases and J lost 2; bases outside the gene matches: 6. The CDR3 extends over 15 amino acids.

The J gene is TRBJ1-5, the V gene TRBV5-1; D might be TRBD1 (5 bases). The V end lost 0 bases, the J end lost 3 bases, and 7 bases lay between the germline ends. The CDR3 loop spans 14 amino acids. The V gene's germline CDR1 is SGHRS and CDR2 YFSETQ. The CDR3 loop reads CASSLAGINQPQHF. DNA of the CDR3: TGCGCCAGCAGCTTGGCAGGGATCAATCAGCCCCAGCATTTT.

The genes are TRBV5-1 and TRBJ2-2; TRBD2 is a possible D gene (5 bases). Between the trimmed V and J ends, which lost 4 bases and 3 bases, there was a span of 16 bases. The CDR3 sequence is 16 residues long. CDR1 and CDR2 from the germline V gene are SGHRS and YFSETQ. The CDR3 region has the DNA TGCGCCAGCAGCCCTATTTTTGAGGGCGACACCGGGGAGCTGTTTTTT. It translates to CASSPIFEGDTGELFF. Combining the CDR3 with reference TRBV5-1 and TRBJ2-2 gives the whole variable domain KAGVTQTPRYLIKTRGQQVTLSCSPISGHRSVSWYQQTPGQGLQFLFEYFSETQRNKGNFPGRFSGRQFSNSRSEMNVSTLELGDSALYLCASSPIFEGDTGELFFGEGSRLTVL.

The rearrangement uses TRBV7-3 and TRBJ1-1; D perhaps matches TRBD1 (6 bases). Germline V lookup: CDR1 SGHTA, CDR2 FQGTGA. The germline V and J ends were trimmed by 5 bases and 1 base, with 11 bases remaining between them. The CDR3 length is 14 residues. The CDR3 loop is CASSPEGGNTEAFF. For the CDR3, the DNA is TGTGCCAGCAGCCCCGAAGGGGGGAACACTGAAGCTTTCTTT.

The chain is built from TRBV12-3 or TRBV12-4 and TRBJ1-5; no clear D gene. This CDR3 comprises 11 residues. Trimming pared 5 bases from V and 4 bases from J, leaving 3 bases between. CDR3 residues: CASSLNQPQHF. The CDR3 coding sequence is TGTGCCAGCAGTCTAAATCAGCCCCAGCATTTT.

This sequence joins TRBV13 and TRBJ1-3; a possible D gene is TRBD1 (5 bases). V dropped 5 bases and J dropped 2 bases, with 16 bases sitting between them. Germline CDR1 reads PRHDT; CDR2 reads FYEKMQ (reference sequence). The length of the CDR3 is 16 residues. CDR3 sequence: CASSPPGGATGNTIYF. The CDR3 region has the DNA TGTGCCAGCAGCCCTCCGGGGGGAGCCACTGGAAACACCATATATTTT.

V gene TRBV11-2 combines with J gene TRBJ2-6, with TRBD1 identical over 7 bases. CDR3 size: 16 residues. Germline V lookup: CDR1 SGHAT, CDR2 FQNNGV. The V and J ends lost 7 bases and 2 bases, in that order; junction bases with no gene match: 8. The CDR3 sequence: CASNHDRATGANVLTF. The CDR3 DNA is TGTGCCAGCAACCATGACAGGGCCACTGGGGCCAACGTCCTGACTTTC.

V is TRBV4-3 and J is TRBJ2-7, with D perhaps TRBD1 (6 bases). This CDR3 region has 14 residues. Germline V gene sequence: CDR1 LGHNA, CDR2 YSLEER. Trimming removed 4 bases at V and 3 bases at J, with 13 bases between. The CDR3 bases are TGCGCCAGCAGCCCGGACAGAAAGATCTACGAGCAGTACTTC. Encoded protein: CASSPDRKIYEQYF.

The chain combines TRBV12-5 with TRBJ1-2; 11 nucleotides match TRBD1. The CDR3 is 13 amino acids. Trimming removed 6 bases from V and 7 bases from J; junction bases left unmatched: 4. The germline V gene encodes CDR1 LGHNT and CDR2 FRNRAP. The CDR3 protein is CASGMDRGLGYTF. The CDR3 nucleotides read TGTGCTAGTGGAATGGACAGGGGGCTTGGCTACACCTTC.

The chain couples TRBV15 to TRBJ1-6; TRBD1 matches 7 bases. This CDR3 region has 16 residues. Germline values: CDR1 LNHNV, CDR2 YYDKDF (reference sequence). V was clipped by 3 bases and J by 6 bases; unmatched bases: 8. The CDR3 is CATSSSRDSINSPLHF. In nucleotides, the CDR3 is TGTGCCACCAGCAGCTCCCGGGACAGTATTAATTCACCCCTCCACTTT.

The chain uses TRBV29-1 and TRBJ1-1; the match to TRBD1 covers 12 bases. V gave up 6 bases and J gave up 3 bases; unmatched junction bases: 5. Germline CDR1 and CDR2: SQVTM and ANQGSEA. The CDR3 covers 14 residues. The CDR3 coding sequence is TGCAGCGTCGGGACAGGGGGCGAGTACACTGAAGCTTTCTTT. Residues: CSVGTGGEYTEAFF. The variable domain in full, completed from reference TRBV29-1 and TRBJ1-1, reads SAVISQKPSRDICQRGTSLTIQCQVDSQVTMMFWYRQQPGQSLTLIATANQGSEATYESGFVIDKFPISRPNLTFSTLTVSNMSPEDSSIYLCSVGTGGEYTEAFFGQGTRLTVV.

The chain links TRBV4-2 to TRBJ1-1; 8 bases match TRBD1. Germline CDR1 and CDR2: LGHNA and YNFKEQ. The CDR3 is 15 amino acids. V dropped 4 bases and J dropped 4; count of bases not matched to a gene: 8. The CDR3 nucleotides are TGTGCCAGCAGCCCCCTTGACAGGGGACGCACTGAAGCTTTCTTT. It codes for CASSPLDRGRTEAFF.

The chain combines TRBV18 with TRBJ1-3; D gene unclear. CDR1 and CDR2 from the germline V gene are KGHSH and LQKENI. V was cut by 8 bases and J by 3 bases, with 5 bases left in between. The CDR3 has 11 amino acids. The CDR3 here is CASPVGNTIYF. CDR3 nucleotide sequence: TGTGCCAGCCCTGTTGGAAACACCATATATTTT.

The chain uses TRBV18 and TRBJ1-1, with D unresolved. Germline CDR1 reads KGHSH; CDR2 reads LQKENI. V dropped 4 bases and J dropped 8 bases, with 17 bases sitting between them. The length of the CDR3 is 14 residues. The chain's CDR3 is CASSQIRSIEEAFF. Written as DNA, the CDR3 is TGTGCCAGCTCACAAATTCGAAGTATAGAAGAAGCTTTCTTT.

The CDR3 DNA sequence: TGTGCCAGCAGCTTAAGCCAGGCCCCCTCTGGGGCCAACGTCCTGACTTTC. Protein product: CASSLSQAPSGANVLTF. This chain joins TRBV7-8 and TRBJ2-6; the D is unclear. This CDR3 is 17 amino acids long. Germline values: CDR1 SGHVS, CDR2 FQNEAQ. Trimming took 2 bases from V and 0 from J, leaving 11 bases between them.

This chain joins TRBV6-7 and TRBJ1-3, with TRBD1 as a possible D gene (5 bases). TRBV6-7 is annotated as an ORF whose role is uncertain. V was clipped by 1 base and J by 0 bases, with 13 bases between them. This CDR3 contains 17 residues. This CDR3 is CASSYFSRQHSGNTIYF. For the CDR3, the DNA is TGTGCCAGCAGTTACTTCTCTAGACAGCACTCTGGAAACACCATATATTTT.

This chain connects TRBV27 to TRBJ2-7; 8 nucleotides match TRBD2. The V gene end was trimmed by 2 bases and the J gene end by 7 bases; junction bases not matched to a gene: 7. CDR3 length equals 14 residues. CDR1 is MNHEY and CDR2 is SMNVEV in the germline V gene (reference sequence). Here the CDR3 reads CASSLGLAAGEQYF. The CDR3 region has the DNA TGTGCCAGCAGTTTAGGACTAGCAGCTGGGGAGCAGTACTTC.

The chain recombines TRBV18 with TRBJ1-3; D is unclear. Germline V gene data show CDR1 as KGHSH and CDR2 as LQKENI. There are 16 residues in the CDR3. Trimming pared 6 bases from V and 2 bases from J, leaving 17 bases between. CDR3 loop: CASSPWVGDTGNTIYF. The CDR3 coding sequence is TGTGCCAGCTCCCCTTGGGTAGGAGATACTGGAAACACCATATATTTT.

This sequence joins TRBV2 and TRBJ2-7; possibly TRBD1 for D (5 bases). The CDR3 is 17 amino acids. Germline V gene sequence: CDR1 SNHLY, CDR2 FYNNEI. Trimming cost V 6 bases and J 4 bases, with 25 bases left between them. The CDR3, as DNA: TGTGCCAGCAGCTTAGGTCCCGAGCAGGGTGTGGGGTACGAGCAGTACGTC. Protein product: CASSLGPEQGVGYEQYV.